Below, 5 T cell receptor beta chains from the same sample are listed, as sequenced in a study of T cell clones after liver transplantation. TCRdb's copy holds only in-frame clones and misses some; the assay was immunoSEQ multiplex PCR. Among more than 95,000 clones, roughly 80% were seen once, and the ten largest hold about 3%. Source: CD4+ T cells from blood, taken around 44 months after liver transplant. The origin of the receptors is a human patient who received a liver transplant. Some T cells may have come from the graft donor.

J is TRBJ2-6 and V is TRBV6-1; a weak D match, TRBD1 (6 bases). V lost 2 bases, J lost 1 base, and 15 bases lay in between. Germline V gene sequence: CDR1 MNHNS, CDR2 SASEGT. CDR3 length: 18 amino acids. The CDR3 DNA reads as TGTGCCAGCAGTGAAATTTGGACAGCCATTTCTGGGGCCAACGTCCTGACTTTC. Translating it yields CASSEIWTAISGANVLTF.

This chain uses TRBV2 with TRBJ2-7, with TRBD2 identical over 10 bases. This CDR3 comprises 14 residues. The V segment lost 6 bases and the J segment 2 bases; nucleotides outside the gene matches: 4. Germline CDR1 reads SNHLY; CDR2 reads FYNNEI. The DNA for the CDR3 is TGTGCCAGCAGCCCCAGCGGGGGGGCCTACGAGCAGTACTTC. Amino acids: CASSPSGGAYEQYF. The full variable domain, its missing parts supplied by reference TRBV2 and TRBJ2-7, is EPEVTQTPSHQVTQMGQEVILRCVPISNHLYFYWYRQILGQKVEFLVSFYNNEISEKSEIFDDQFSVERPDGSNFTLKIRSTKLEDSAMYFCASSPSGGAYEQYFGPGTRLTVT.

This sequence joins TRBV5-1 and TRBJ2-3; perhaps TRBD1 as D (6 bases). Trimming shortened V by 0 bases and J by 4 bases, and 9 bases separated the two germline ends. This CDR3 is 14 amino acids long. In germline, CDR1 is SGHRS, CDR2 YFSETQ. The CDR3 nucleotides read TGCGCCAGCAGCTTGGGGGACAAGTCAGATACGCAGTATTTT. This gives the protein CASSLGDKSDTQYF.

The rearrangement links TRBV7-6 to TRBJ2-2; 8 bases match TRBD2. V shed 3 bases, J shed 4 bases, and the junction held 4 bases outside the gene matches. The CDR3 has 15 amino acids. Germline V gene lookup returns CDR1 SGHVS and CDR2 FNYEAQ. The CDR3: CASSLTGGATGELFF. The CDR3 DNA is TGTGCCAGCAGCTTGACCGGGGGGGCCACCGGGGAGCTGTTTTTT.

The chain has TRBV7-3 and TRBJ2-2, with D unresolved. V lost 2 bases to trimming and J lost 4 bases, with 5 bases between them. Germline CDR1 and CDR2: SGHTA and FQGTGA. This CDR3 is built from 13 residues. In DNA, the CDR3 is TGTGCCAGCAGCTTAGCACCCACCGGGGAGCTGTTTTTT. Its translation is CASSLAPTGELFF.